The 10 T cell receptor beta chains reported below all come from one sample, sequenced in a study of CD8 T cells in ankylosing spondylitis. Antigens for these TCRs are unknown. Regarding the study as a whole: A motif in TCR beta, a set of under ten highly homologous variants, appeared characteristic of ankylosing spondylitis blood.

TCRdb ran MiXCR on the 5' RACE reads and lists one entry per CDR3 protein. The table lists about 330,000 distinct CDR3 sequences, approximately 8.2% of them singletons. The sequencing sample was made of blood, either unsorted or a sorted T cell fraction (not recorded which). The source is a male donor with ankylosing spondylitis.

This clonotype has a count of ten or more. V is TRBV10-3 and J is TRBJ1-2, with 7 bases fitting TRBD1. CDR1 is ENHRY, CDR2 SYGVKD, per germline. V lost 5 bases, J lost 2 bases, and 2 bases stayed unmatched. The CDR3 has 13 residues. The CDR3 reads CAISLGQNYGYTF. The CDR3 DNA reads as TGTGCCATCAGTCTGGGACAGAACTATGGCTACACCTTC.

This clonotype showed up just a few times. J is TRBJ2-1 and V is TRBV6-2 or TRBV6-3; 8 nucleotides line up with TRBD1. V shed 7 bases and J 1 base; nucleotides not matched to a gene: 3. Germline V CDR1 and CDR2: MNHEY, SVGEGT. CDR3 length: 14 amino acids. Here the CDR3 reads CASKRTGSYNEQFF. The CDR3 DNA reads TGTGCCAGCAAGAGGACAGGGTCCTACAATGAGCAGTTCTTC.

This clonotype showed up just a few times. CDR3 amino acids: CASSVTSPEQYF. For the CDR3, the DNA is TGTGCCAGCAGCGTCACTAGCCCCGAGCAGTACTTC. V and J are TRBV5-5 and TRBJ2-7, with a possible D match to TRBD2 (6 bases). The germline gives CDR1 SGHKS, CDR2 YYEKEE (reference sequence). CDR3 length equals 12 residues. Trimming stripped 4 bases from V and 6 bases from J, with 11 bases between.

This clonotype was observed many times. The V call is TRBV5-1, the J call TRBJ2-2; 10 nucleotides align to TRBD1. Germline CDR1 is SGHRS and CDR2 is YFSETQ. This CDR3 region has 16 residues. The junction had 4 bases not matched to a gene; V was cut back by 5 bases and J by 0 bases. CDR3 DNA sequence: TGCGCCAGCAGAAGGACAGGGGGTGCGAACACCGGGGAGCTGTTTTTT. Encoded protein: CASRRTGGANTGELFF.

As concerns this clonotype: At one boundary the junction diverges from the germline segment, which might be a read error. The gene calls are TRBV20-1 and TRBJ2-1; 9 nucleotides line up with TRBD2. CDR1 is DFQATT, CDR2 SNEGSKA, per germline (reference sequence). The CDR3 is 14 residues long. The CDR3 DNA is TGCAGTACTAGAGTTAGCGGGAGTAATAATGAGCAGTTCTTC. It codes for CSTRVSGSNNEQFF.

CDR3 in DNA: TGTGCCACCAGATTAACCGGGACAGGAGTCTACGAGCAGTACTTC. Translation gives CATRLTGTGVYEQYF. The J gene is TRBJ2-7, the V gene TRBV15, with 8 bases aligning to TRBD1. Germline values: CDR1 LNHNV, CDR2 YYDKDF (reference sequence). Trimming at V came to 6 bases and at J to 3 bases, leaving 10 bases not matched to a gene. The CDR3 totals 15 residues.

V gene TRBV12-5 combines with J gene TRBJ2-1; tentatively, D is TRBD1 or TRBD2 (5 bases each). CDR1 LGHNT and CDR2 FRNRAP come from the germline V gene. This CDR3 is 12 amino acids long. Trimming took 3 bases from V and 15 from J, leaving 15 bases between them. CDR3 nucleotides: TGTGCTAGTGGTTTTTCCGGGACCCCAGGGTTCTTC. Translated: CASGFSGTPGFF.

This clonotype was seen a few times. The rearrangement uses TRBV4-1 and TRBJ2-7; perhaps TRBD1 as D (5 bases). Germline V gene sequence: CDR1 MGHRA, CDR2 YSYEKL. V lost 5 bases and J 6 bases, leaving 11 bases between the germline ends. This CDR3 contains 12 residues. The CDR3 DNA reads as TGCGCCAGCAGCACACCAGGGCGCGAGCAGTACTTC. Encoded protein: CASSTPGREQYF.

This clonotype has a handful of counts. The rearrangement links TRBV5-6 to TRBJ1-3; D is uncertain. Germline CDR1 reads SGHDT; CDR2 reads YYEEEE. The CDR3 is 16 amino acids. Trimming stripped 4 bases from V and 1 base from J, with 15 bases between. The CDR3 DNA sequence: TGTGCCAGCAGCCGGGATGGACGGCTTTCTGGAAACACCATATATTTT. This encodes CASSRDGRLSGNTIYF. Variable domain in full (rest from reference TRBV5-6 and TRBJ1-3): DAGVTQSPTHLIKTRGQQVTLRCSPKSGHDTVSWYQQALGQGPQFIFQYYEEEERQRGNFPDRFSGHQFPNYSSELNVNALLLGDSALYLCASSRDGRLSGNTIYFGEGSWLTVV.

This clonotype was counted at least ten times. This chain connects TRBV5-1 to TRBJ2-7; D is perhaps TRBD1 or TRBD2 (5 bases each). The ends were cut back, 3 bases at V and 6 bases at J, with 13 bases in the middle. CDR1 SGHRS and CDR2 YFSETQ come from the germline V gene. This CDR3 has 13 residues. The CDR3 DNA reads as TGCGCCAGCAGCTCCAACCCCGGGGCCGAGCAGTACTTC. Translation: CASSSNPGAEQYF.